The 9 T cell receptor beta chains presented below share a single source sample, sequenced in a study of identical twins. TCRdb redid the calling of the 5' RACE reads with MiXCR, one entry per CDR3 protein. The table has approximately 620,000 distinct CDR3 sequences, under 9% seen once. The sample was also reused in another study, on yellow fever vaccine responses in identical twins.

The specimen was PBMCs. The origin of the receptors is a woman younger than 30 in good health.

This clonotype occurred a few times. This chain uses TRBV7-8 with TRBJ2-7; 7 bases are shared with TRBD1. Germline trimming cut 4 bases from V and 0 bases from J; bases unmatched to any gene: 15. This CDR3 contains 18 residues. Looked up from germline, CDR1 is SGHVS and CDR2 is FQNEAQ. CDR3 in DNA: TGTGCCAGCAGCTCGAGGGGGACAGACGTAATTTTCTCCTACGAGCAGTACTTC. This translates into CASSSRGTDVIFSYEQYF.

The chain has TRBV6-5 and TRBJ2-5; D unclear. Deletions cut 0 bases from V and 5 bases from J, with 16 bases between. Germline V gene data show CDR1 as MNHEY and CDR2 as SVGAGI. CDR3 length: 16 amino acids. CDR3 DNA: TGTGCCAGCAGTTACTCGAGTTTGGCAGTCCGGGAGACCCAGTACTTC. This translates into CASSYSSLAVRETQYF.

The V and J genes are TRBV6-2 or TRBV6-3 and TRBJ1-1; a weak D match, TRBD1 (5 bases). Germline V gene data show CDR1 as MNHEY and CDR2 as SVGEGT. The CDR3 runs 13 residues. Between the trimmed V and J ends, which lost 8 bases and 4 bases, there was a span of 14 bases. This CDR3 reads CASFYAGGTEAFF. In DNA, the CDR3 is TGTGCCAGCTTCTACGCCGGGGGCACTGAAGCTTTCTTT.

With regard to this clonotype: The conserved closing phenylalanine or tryptophan is absent in this CDR3, likely reflecting a read error. The genes are TRBV20-1 and TRBJ1-6; 7 bases map to TRBD1. CDR1 and CDR2 (germline): DFQATT, SNEGSKA (reference sequence). The CDR3 sequence is 14 residues long. Trimming cost V 3 bases and J 5 bases; bases outside gene matches: 4. In nucleotides, the CDR3 is TGCAGTGCTAGGCCCGGGACAGATAATTCACCCCTCCACCTT. As protein: CSARPGTDNSPLHL.

This rearrangement joins TRBV20-1 to TRBJ1-4; 9 bases agree with TRBD1. With V trimmed by 1 base and J by 6 bases, 6 bases remained unmatched. Germline V gives CDR1 DFQATT, CDR2 SNEGSKA (reference sequence). The CDR3 contains 15 residues. DNA for the CDR3: TGCAGTGCTAGAGCTGGACAGGGGAGACATGAAAAACTGTTTTTT. Its protein product is CSARAGQGRHEKLFF.

There are a few counts of this clonotype. The rearrangement uses TRBV7-2 and TRBJ1-1; possible D gene TRBD1, 5 bases. Between the trimmed V and J ends, which lost 6 bases and 2 bases, there was a span of 10 bases. The length of the CDR3 is 13 residues. CDR1 is SGHTA, CDR2 FQGNSA, per germline. CDR3 protein: CASRGGENTEAFF. CDR3 nucleotides: TGTGCCAGCAGGGGGGGGGAAAACACTGAAGCTTTCTTT.

This clonotype was counted at least ten times. The chain recombines TRBV27 with TRBJ2-1; 12 bases align to TRBD2. Germline CDR1 MNHEY, CDR2 SMNVEV (reference sequence). The CDR3 runs to 19 residues. The J segment lost 5 bases and the V segment lost 8 bases, leaving 19 bases of the junction unmatched. The CDR3, as DNA: TGTGCCAGCTTTTGGGGGGCCCCGGGACTAGCGGGTAACCACAATGAGCAGTTCTTC. Its protein product is CASFWGAPGLAGNHNEQFF.

This clonotype has more than one count but fewer than ten. The J gene is TRBJ2-1, the V gene TRBV6-4; D could derive from TRBD1 or TRBD2 (5 bases each). Deletions cut 6 bases from V and 0 bases from J, with 15 bases between. Germline CDR1 and CDR2: MRHNA and SNTAGT. There are 16 residues in the CDR3. The CDR3 DNA is TGTGCCAGCAGCGGGCGGGCCGACAGCTCCTACAATGAGCAGTTCTTC. Its translation: CASSGRADSSYNEQFF.

This chain joins TRBV18 and TRBJ1-5; D ambiguous. Between the trimmed V and J ends, which lost 5 bases and 5 bases, there was a span of 13 bases. Germline CDR1 is KGHSH and CDR2 is LQKENI. The CDR3 has 14 residues. The CDR3 DNA is TGTGCCAGCTCAAGGAAGGACGCCGATCAGCCCCAGCATTTT. Residues: CASSRKDADQPQHF.